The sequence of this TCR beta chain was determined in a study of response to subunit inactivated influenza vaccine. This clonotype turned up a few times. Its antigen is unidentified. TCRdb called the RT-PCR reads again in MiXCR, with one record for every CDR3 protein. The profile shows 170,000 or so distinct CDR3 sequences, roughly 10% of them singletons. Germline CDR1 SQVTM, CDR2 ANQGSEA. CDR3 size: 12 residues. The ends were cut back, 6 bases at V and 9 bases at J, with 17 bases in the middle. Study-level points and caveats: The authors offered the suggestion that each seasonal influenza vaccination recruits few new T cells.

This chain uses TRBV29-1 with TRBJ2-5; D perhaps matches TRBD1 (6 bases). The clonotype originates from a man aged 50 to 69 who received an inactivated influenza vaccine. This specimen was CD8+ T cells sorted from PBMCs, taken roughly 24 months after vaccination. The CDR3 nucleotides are TGCAGCGTCCAAAAGGGGGTAGGCCCCCAGTACTTC. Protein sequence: CSVQKGVGPQYF. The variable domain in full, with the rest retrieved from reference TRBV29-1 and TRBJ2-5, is SAVISQKPSRDICQRGTSLTIQCQVDSQVTMMFWYRQQPGQSLTLIATANQGSEATYESGFVIDKFPISRPNLTFSTLTVSNMSPEDSSIYLCSVQKGVGPQYFGPGTRLLVL.